The rows below give T cell receptor beta chains drawn from one sample of a study of response to subunit inactivated influenza vaccine. TCRdb analysed the RT-PCR reads with MiXCR anew, one entry per CDR3 protein. The data contain 530,000 or so distinct CDR3 sequences, roughly 15% of them singletons. Sequenced material: PBMCs from blood, taken 11 to 12 days after vaccination. Receptors originate from a man between 50 and 59 years old who received an inactivated influenza vaccine. The CDR3 runs from the conserved cysteine through the conserved F or W. Fields, in order: clone size, D gene, J gene, V gene, CDR3 protein, CDR3 DNA. A D gene is named only where the DNA matches it firmly. Not every row has a clone size; where given, it reads once, few, many or a size class.

>NA|NA|TRBJ1-1|TRBV29-1
CSVERGGKTEAFF
TGCAGCGTTGAACGGGGGGGTAAGACTGAAGCTTTCTTT
>NA|TRBD1|TRBJ2-1|TRBV15
CATSREGGTGTWNEQFF
TGTGCCACCAGCAGAGAAGGCGGGACAGGGACGTGGAATGAGCAGTTCTTC
>few|NA|TRBJ1-6|TRBV10-3
CAISSYNSPLHF
TGTGCCATCAGCTCCTATAATTCACCCCTCCACTTT
>NA|TRBD1|TRBJ1-5|TRBV4-2
CASSQEAGQFSQPQHF
TGTGCCAGCAGCCAAGAGGCGGGACAGTTTAGCCAGCCCCAGCATTTT
>NA|NA|TRBJ2-7|TRBV10-2
CASSEPRAIYEQYF
TGCGCCAGCAGTGAGCCTAGGGCCATCTACGAGCAGTACTTC
>NA|NA|TRBJ2-7|TRBV4-1
CASSQGPTGLYYEQYF
TGCGCCAGCAGCCAAGGGCCGACGGGACTCTACTACGAGCAGTACTTC
>few|NA|TRBJ1-6|TRBV7-2
CASSTGTPLHF
TGTGCCAGCAGCACCGGGACACCCCTCCACTTT
>few|TRBD2|TRBJ2-7|TRBV30
CAWGDRPGGSYEQYF
TGTGCCTGGGGGGATCGTCCGGGGGGCTCCTACGAGCAGTACTTC
>many|NA|TRBJ2-7|TRBV29-1
CSVGGSYEQYF
TGCAGCGTCGGCGGCTCCTACGAGCAGTACTTC
>NA|NA|TRBJ2-5|TRBV4-3
CASSQDGLAVETQYF
TGCGCCAGCAGCCAAGATGGGTTAGCTGTAGAGACCCAGTACTTC
>NA|NA|TRBJ2-6|TRBV11-1
CASSLGTHEGSGANVLTF
TGTGCCAGCAGCTTAGGGACCCACGAGGGTTCTGGGGCCAACGTCCTGACTTTC
>NA|NA|TRBJ1-5|TRBV6-2/TRBV6-3
CASSYLPGQGLAQPQHF
TGTGCCAGCTCCTACCTCCCGGGACAAGGCCTAGCTCAGCCCCAGCATTTT